Below, 14 T cell receptor beta chains from the same sample are listed, as sequenced in a study of blood T cell repertoires in COVID-19. Using immunoSEQ multiplex PCR, the repertoire was profiled, and TCRdb retains in-frame clones only, with some absent. The table records about 220,000 clones, 88% of them present only once. Sequenced material: PBMCs or T cells enriched from blood (not recorded which). The receptors stem from a woman aged 25 to 39 who had recovered from COVID-19.

This chain joins TRBV5-1 and TRBJ1-6; 9 bases are shared with TRBD1. The CDR3 runs 20 residues. With 1 base clipped from V and 0 bases from J, the junction kept 11 bases outside the gene matches. The germline CDR1 and CDR2 sequences are SGHRS and YFSETQ. CDR3 sequence (DNA): TGCGCCAGCAGCTTGAGCGGGACAGGGAGTGACAGCTCCTATAATTCACCCCTCCACTTT. The encoded protein is CASSLSGTGSDSSYNSPLHF. Full variable domain (missing parts from reference TRBV5-1 and TRBJ1-6): KAGVTQTPRYLIKTRGQQVTLSCSPISGHRSVSWYQQTPGQGLQFLFEYFSETQRNKGNFPGRFSGRQFSNSRSEMNVSTLELGDSALYLCASSLSGTGSDSSYNSPLHFGNGTRLTVT.

The rearrangement uses TRBV4-2 and TRBJ2-3, with 13 bases aligning to TRBD2. The CDR3 is made up of 17 amino acids. CDR1 LGHNA and CDR2 YNFKEQ come from the germline V gene. J lost 6 bases, V lost 2 bases, and 8 bases had no gene match. CDR3 region: CASSQHRTSGGSDTQYF. CDR3 DNA: TGTGCCAGCAGCCAACATAGGACTAGCGGGGGATCGGATACGCAGTATTTT.

The chain uses TRBV19 and TRBJ1-4; 9 bases match TRBD1. V was pared by 5 bases and J by 7 bases, with 5 bases of the junction left unmatched. In germline, CDR1 is LNHDA, CDR2 SQIVND (reference sequence). CDR3 length: 14 residues. CDR3 nucleotide sequence: TGTGCCAGTAGTGTGGACAGGGGAGGTGAAAAACTGTTTTTT. Translation: CASSVDRGGEKLFF.

V is TRBV10-1 and J is TRBJ1-3; 8 bases match TRBD1. The CDR3 contains 14 residues. J gave up 2 bases and V 9 bases, and 6 bases lay outside the gene matches. Germline V gene lookup returns CDR1 WNHNN and CDR2 SYGVQD (reference sequence). CDR3 bases: TGCGCCAGAGACAGGGGAAGTGCTGGAAACACCATATATTTT. Translation: CARDRGSAGNTIYF.

This chain uses TRBV10-3 with TRBJ1-1; TRBD1 matches 7 bases. This CDR3 contains 12 residues. With V trimmed by 7 bases and J by 4 bases, 3 bases remained unmatched. CDR1 and CDR2 from the germline V gene are ENHRY and SYGVKD. The CDR3 spells CAIKQGSTEAFF. CDR3 sequence (DNA): TGTGCCATCAAACAGGGGAGCACTGAAGCTTTCTTT.

CDR3 sequence reads: CASSSGPNNEQFF. The CDR3 region has the DNA TGTGCCAGCAGTTCGGGTCCCAACAATGAGCAGTTCTTC. This chain connects TRBV7-3 to TRBJ2-1; D is uncertain. This CDR3 is 13 amino acids long. CDR1 and CDR2 from the germline V gene are SGHTA and FQGTGA. Trimming removed 6 bases at V and 5 bases at J, with 11 bases between.

The rearrangement uses TRBV19 and TRBJ1-1; TRBD1 matches at 8 bases. The germline gives CDR1 LNHDA, CDR2 SQIVND (reference sequence). This CDR3 spans 14 amino acids. V lost 5 bases to trimming and J lost 5 bases; unmatched junction nucleotides: 7. This CDR3 reads CASSGYRGETEAFF. In DNA, the CDR3 is TGTGCCAGTAGTGGCTACAGGGGGGAAACTGAAGCTTTCTTT.

The CDR3 spells CASSRDRESYTF. The CDR3 nucleotides are TGTGCCAGCAGTCGGGACAGGGAAAGCTACACCTTC. The chain combines TRBV6-2 or TRBV6-3 with TRBJ1-2; the match to TRBD1 covers 9 bases. Trimming took 5 bases from V and 9 from J; bases not matched to a gene: 4. The CDR3 extends over 12 amino acids. Germline V lookup: CDR1 MNHEY, CDR2 SVGEGT.

The V and J genes are TRBV9 and TRBJ2-1; 7 bases line up with TRBD1. The CDR3 length is 15 residues. The junction had 13 bases not matched to a gene; V was cut back by 4 bases and J by 9 bases. CDR1 is SGDLS, CDR2 YYNGEE, per germline. CDR3: CASSPQSDRAIEQFF. CDR3 bases: TGTGCCAGCAGCCCCCAGTCAGACAGGGCGATTGAGCAGTTCTTC.

The V and J genes are TRBV3-1 (or the pseudogene TRBV3-2) and TRBJ1-1; TRBD1 matches at 8 bases. The germline gives CDR1 LGHDT, CDR2 YNNKEL (reference sequence). The CDR3 is made up of 14 amino acids. The junction had 6 bases not matched to a gene; V was cut back by 2 bases and J by 7 bases. The CDR3 is CASSQTGGFGEAFF. The CDR3 DNA sequence: TGTGCCAGCAGCCAAACAGGGGGGTTTGGTGAAGCTTTCTTT.

The chain has TRBV11-2 and TRBJ2-7; tentatively, D is TRBD2 (7 bases). The ends were cut back, 4 bases at V and 3 bases at J, with 13 bases in the middle. The V gene's germline CDR1 is SGHAT and CDR2 FQNNGV. The CDR3 has 14 residues. The CDR3 coding sequence is TGTGCCAGCAGCTCTACTAGGGGGGGCTACGAGCAGTACTTC. Translated, it gives CASSSTRGGYEQYF.

The chain couples TRBV4-3 to TRBJ1-1; D is undetermined. The CDR3 totals 16 residues. V dropped 0 bases and J dropped 1 base, with 12 bases sitting between them. Germline V lookup: CDR1 LGHNA, CDR2 YSLEER. CDR3 bases: TGCGCCAGCAGCCAAGATAAAGAGTTTCAGAACACTGAAGCTTTCTTT. Protein: CASSQDKEFQNTEAFF.

The J gene is TRBJ1-5, the V gene TRBV11-1; D is unclear. Trimming pared 1 base from V and 6 bases from J, leaving 7 bases between. There are 13 residues in the CDR3. From germline, CDR1 is SGHAT and CDR2 FQDESV (reference sequence). The CDR3 bases are TGTGCCAGCAGCTTAGGAGAGGGTCAGCCCCAGCATTTT. This sequence encodes CASSLGEGQPQHF.

The chain has TRBV18 and TRBJ2-3; possibly TRBD1 for D (5 bases). V shed 3 bases and J shed 4 bases, with 14 bases lying between them. Germline V gene lookup returns CDR1 KGHSH and CDR2 LQKENI. The CDR3 spans 15 residues. CDR3 in amino acids: CASSPIRGTADTQYF. CDR3 DNA: TGTGCCAGCTCACCTATTAGGGGCACGGCAGATACGCAGTATTTT.